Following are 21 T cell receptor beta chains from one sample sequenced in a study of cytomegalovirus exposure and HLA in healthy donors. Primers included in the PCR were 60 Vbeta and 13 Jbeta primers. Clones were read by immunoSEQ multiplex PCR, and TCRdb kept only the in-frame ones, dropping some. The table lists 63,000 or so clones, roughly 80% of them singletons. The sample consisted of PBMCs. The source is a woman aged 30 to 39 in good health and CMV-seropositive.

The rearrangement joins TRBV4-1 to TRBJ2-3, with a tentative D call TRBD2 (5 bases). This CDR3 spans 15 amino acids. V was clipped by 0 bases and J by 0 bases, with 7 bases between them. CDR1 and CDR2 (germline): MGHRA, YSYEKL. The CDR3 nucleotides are TGCGCCAGCAGCCAAGATCGGGGAAGCACAGATACGCAGTATTTT. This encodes CASSQDRGSTDTQYF.

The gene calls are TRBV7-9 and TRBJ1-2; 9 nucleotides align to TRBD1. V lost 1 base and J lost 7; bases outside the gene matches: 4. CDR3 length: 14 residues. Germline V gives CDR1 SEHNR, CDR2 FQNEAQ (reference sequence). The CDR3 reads CASSLDRGHGGYTF. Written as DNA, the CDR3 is TGTGCCAGCAGCTTAGACAGGGGGCATGGTGGCTACACCTTC.

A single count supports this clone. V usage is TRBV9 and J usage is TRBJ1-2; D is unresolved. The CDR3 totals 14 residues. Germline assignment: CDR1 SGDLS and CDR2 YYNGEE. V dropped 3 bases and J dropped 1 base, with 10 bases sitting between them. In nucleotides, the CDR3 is TGTGCCAGCAGCGCCCCATCGGGTAACTATGGCTACACCTTC. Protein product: CASSAPSGNYGYTF.

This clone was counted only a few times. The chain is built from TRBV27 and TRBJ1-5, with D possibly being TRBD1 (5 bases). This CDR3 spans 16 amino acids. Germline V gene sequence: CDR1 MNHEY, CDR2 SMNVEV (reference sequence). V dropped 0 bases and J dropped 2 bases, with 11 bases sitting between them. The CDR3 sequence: CASSLSWRGGNQPQHF. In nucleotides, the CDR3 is TGTGCCAGCAGTTTATCGTGGCGGGGGGGCAATCAGCCCCAGCATTTT.

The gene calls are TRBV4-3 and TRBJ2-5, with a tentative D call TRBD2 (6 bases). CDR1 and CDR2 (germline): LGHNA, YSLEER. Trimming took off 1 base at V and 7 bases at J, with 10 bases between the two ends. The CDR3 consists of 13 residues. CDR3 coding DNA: TGCGCCAGCAGCCAAGGGGCCGGGGGGACCCAGTACTTC. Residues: CASSQGAGGTQYF.

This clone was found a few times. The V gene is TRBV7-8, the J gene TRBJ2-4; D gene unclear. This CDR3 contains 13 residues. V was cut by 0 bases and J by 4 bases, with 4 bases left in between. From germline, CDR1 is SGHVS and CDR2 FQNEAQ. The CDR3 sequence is CASSLARKNIQYF. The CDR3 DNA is TGTGCCAGCAGCTTAGCGCGGAAAAACATTCAGTACTTC.

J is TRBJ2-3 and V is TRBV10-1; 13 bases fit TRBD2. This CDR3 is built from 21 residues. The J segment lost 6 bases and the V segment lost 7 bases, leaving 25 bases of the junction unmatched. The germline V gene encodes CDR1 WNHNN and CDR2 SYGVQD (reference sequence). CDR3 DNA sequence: TGCGCCAGCATCTTCGGACTAGCGGGAGAAGTTACCCCCTTGAGGCCTGATACGCAGTATTTT. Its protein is CASIFGLAGEVTPLRPDTQYF.

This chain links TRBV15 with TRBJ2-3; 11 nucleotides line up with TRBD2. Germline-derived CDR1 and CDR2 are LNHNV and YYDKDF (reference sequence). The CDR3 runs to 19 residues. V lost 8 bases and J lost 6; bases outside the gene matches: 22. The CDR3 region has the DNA TGTGCCACCCCCACCCGACTAGCGGGACGAGGGGGTGACGCGGATACGCAGTATTTT. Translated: CATPTRLAGRGGDADTQYF.

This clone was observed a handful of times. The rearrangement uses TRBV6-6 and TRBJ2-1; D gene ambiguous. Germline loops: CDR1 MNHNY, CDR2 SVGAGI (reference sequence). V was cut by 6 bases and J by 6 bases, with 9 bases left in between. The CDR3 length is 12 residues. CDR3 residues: CASSLAFNEQFF. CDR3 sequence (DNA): TGTGCCAGCAGCCTGGCTTTCAATGAGCAGTTCTTC.

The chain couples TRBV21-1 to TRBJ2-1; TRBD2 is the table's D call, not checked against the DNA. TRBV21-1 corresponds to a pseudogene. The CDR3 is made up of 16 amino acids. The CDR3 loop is CASRVGLAGAKNEQFF. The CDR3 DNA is TGTGCCAGCAGGGTTGGACTAGCGGGAGCTAAAAATGAGCAGTTCTTC.

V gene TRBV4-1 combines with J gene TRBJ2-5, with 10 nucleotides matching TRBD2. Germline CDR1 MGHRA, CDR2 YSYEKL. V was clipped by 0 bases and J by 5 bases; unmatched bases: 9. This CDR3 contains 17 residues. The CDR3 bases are TGCGCCAGCAGCCAAGAGCCAGCGGGAGGGCCGGGGGAGACCCAGTACTTC. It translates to CASSQEPAGGPGETQYF.

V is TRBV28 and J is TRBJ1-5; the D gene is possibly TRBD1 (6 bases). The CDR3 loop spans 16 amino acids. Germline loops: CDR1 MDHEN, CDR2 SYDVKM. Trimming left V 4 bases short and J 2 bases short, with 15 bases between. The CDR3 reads CASSYRGQGRNQPQHF. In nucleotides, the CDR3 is TGTGCCAGCAGTTATCGGGGCCAGGGGCGCAATCAGCCCCAGCATTTT.

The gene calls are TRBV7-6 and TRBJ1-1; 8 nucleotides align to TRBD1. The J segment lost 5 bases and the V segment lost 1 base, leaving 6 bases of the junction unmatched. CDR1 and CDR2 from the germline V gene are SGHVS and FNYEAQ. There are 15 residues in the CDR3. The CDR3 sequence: CASSLGPGGGTEAFF. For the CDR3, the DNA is TGTGCCAGCAGCTTAGGACCAGGGGGCGGAACTGAAGCTTTCTTT.

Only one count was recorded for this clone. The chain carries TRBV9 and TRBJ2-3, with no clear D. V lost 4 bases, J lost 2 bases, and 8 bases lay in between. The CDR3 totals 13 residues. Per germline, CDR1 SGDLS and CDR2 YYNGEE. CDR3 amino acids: CASSPENTDTQYF. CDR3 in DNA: TGTGCCAGCAGCCCCGAGAACACAGATACGCAGTATTTT.

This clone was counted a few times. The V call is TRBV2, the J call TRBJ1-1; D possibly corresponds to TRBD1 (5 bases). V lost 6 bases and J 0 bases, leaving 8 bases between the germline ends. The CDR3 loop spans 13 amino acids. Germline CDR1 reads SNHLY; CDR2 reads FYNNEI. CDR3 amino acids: CASRSQVNTEAFF. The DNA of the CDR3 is TGTGCCAGCAGGTCACAGGTGAACACTGAAGCTTTCTTT.

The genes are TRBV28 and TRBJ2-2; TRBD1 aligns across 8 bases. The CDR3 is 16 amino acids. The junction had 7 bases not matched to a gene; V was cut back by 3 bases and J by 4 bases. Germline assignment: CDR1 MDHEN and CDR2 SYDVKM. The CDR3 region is CASSFPGQGTTGELFF. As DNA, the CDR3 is TGTGCCAGCAGTTTCCCCGGACAGGGTACCACCGGGGAGCTGTTTTTT. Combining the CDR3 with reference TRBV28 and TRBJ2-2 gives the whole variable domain DVKVTQSSRYLVKRTGEKVFLECVQDMDHENMFWYRQDPGLGLRLIYFSYDVKMKEKGDIPEGYSVSREKKERFSLILESASTNQTSMYLCASSFPGQGTTGELFFGEGSRLTVL.

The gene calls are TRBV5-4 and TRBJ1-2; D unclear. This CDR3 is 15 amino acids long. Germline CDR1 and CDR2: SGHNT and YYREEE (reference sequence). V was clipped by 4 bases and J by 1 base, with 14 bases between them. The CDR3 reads CASSHEQPNNYGYTF. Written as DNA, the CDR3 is TGTGCCAGCAGCCATGAACAGCCAAATAACTATGGCTACACCTTC.

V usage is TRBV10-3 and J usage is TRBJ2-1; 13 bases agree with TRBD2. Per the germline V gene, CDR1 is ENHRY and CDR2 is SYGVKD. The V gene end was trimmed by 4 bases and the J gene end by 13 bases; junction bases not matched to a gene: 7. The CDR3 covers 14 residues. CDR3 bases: TGTGCCATCAGTGGGACTAGCGGGAGCGCGGAACAGTTCTTC. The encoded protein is CAISGTSGSAEQFF.

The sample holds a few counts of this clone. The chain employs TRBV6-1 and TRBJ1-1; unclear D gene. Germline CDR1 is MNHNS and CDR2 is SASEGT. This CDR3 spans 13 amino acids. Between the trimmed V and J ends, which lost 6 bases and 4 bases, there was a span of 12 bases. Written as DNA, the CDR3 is TGTGCCAGCAGCGACTCTGGGTTCACTGAAGCTTTCTTT. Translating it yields CASSDSGFTEAFF.

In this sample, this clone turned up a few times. The CDR3 DNA follows: TGTGCCTGGAGTTTCGGGAACACCGGGGAGCTGTTTTTT. It codes for CAWSFGNTGELFF. This sequence joins TRBV30 and TRBJ2-2; D remains unclear. With 2 bases removed from V and 1 base from J, the gap between germline ends came to 5 bases. CDR3 length equals 13 residues. Germline V gives CDR1 GTSNPN, CDR2 SVGIG (reference sequence).

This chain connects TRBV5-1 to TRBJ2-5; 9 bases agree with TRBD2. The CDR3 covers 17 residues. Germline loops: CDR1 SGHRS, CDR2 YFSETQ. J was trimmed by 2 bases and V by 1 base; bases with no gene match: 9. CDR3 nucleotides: TGCGCCAGCAGCTTGCTCAGACTAGCGGTCGTTCAAGAGACCCAGTACTTC. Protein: CASSLLRLAVVQETQYF. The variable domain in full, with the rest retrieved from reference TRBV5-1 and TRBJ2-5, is KAGVTQTPRYLIKTRGQQVTLSCSPISGHRSVSWYQQTPGQGLQFLFEYFSETQRNKGNFPGRFSGRQFSNSRSEMNVSTLELGDSALYLCASSLLRLAVVQETQYFGPGTRLLVL.